The rows below give T cell receptor beta chains drawn from one sample of a study of cytomegalovirus exposure and HLA in healthy donors. Profiled with immunoSEQ multiplex PCR; TCRdb holds only in-frame clones, not every one. The data contain fewer than 350,000 clones, approximately 90% of them singletons. Material for sequencing was PBMCs. All receptors come from a woman between 18 and 29 years old in good health and CMV-seronegative. CDR3s include the opening cysteine and the closing phenylalanine or tryptophan. A D gene is named only where the DNA matches it firmly. Only some rows state a clone size, as once, few, many or a class for expanded clones.

d_call | clone_size | j_call | v_call | cdr3_nt | cdr3_aa
TRBD1 | . | TRBJ2-7 | TRBV5-6 | TGTGCCAGCAGCTACCCGACAGGGGGCAACGAGCAGTACTTC | CASSYPTGGNEQYF
TRBD1 | . | TRBJ1-2 | TRBV10-3 | TGTGCCATCAGTGAGACTACCGGGACAGGGGTTAGAGGCTACACCTTC | CAISETTGTGVRGYTF
TRBD1 | . | TRBJ1-2 | TRBV5-1 | TGCGCCAGCAGCTTGGCGGGCGGTAGACAGGGATCAAATTTTTACTATGGCTACACCTTC | CASSLAGGRQGSNFYYGYTF
TRBD1 | . | TRBJ1-2 | TRBV4-2 | TGTGCCAGCAGCCAAGAGACAGGGGACTATGGCTACACCTTC | CASSQETGDYGYTF
. | . | TRBJ1-5 | TRBV14 | TGTGCCAGCAGCCAAGGCGAACAGCCCCAGCATTTT | CASSQGEQPQHF
. | . | TRBJ1-2 | TRBV5-1 | TGCGCCAGCAGCTTGATTGACAGTAACTATGGCTACACCTTC | CASSLIDSNYGYTF
TRBD1 | . | TRBJ2-1 | TRBV4-1 | TGCGCCAGCAGCCAAGGAACAGGGGGCCTCTACAATGAGCAGTTCTTC | CASSQGTGGLYNEQFF
. | . | TRBJ2-2 | TRBV9 | TGTGCCAGCAGCGTTGCGGGGCCGAACACCGGGGAGCTGTTTTTT | CASSVAGPNTGELFF
TRBD2 | . | TRBJ2-3 | TRBV9 | TGTGCCAGCAGCGTACCAGCAAGAGCGGGGGGTAGCACAGATACGCAGTATTTT | CASSVPARAGGSTDTQYF
. | . | TRBJ1-2 | TRBV25-1 | TGTGCCAGCAGTCTGACAGGCTACTATGGCTACACCTTC | CASSLTGYYGYTF
. | . | TRBJ1-3 | TRBV12-5 | TGTGCTAGTGGTTTGGGCACAGGTGCCTCTGGAAACACCATATATTTT | CASGLGTGASGNTIYF
TRBD1 | . | TRBJ1-2 | TRBV6-5 | TGTGCCAGCAGTTTGACAGGGGGCCACTATGGCTACACCTTC | CASSLTGGHYGYTF
. | once | TRBJ1-2 | TRBV6-5 | TGTGCCAGCTTTCCCACTACGACCCCCATCTATGGCTACACCTTC | CASFPTTTPIYGYTF
TRBD1 | . | TRBJ1-5 | TRBV19 | TGTGCCAGTAGTATCGGGGCAGGGGGCATAAGGTATAGCAATCAGCCCCAGCATTTT | CASSIGAGGIRYSNQPQHF
. | . | TRBJ1-1 | TRBV1 | TGCACCAGCAGCCAAGGCTGGGCGGGGCACATGAACACTGAAGCTTTCTTT | CTSSQGWAGHMNTEAFF
TRBD2 | . | TRBJ2-7 | TRBV5-5 | TGTGCCAGCAGCTTGGTTGGGACTAGCGGGGGGGCCGAAACCGAGCAGTACTTC | CASSLVGTSGGAETEQYF
TRBD1 | . | TRBJ2-1 | TRBV14 | TGTGCCAGCAGCCAAGGAGGCGGGTCGGGACAGAGGTTAAAAAATGAGCAGTTCTTC | CASSQGGGSGQRLKNEQFF
TRBD2 | . | TRBJ2-5 | TRBV7-3 | TGTGCCAGCAGCTCCACCGGGGGGAGGCGAGAGACCCAGTACTTC | CASSSTGGRRETQYF
TRBD2 | . | TRBJ2-3 | TRBV2 | TGTGCCAGCAGGCCGGGACTAGACACAGATACGCAGTATTTT | CASRPGLDTDTQYF
TRBD2 | . | TRBJ2-3 | TRBV10-1 | TGCGCCAGCAGAACCATAGCGGGGGGGCAGGCAGATACGCAGTATTTT | CASRTIAGGQADTQYF
. | . | TRBJ2-5 | TRBV9 | TGTGCCAGCAGCGTAGGTGGGACATCCACAGAGGCCCAGTACTTC | CASSVGGTSTEAQYF
. | . | TRBJ1-1 | TRBV5-1 | TGCGCCAGCAGCTTGGGGGCAGGGGACACCCATGGCACTGAAGCTTTCTTT | CASSLGAGDTHGTEAFF
TRBD1 | . | TRBJ2-2 | TRBV11-3 | TGTGCCAGCAGCTTAGACGGGGACAGGCTCACCGGGGAGCTGTTTTTT | CASSLDGDRLTGELFF
. | . | TRBJ1-4 | TRBV7-7 | TGTGCCAGCAGCTTCCCTGGGCTGCGTGAAAAACTGTTTTTT | CASSFPGLREKLFF
. | . | TRBJ1-6 | TRBV5-1 | TGCGCCAGCAGCTCCGGAGTTTCCCGTGAATCCTATAATTCACCCCTCCACTTT | CASSSGVSRESYNSPLHF
. | . | TRBJ1-2 | TRBV7-9 | TGTGCCAGCAGCTTATCGGGGTTGTATGGCTACACCTTC | CASSLSGLYGYTF
. | . | TRBJ2-7 | TRBV11-2 | TGTGCCAGCAGCTTTCCCACGGACAGCCTGACCTACGAGCAGTACTTC | CASSFPTDSLTYEQYF
. | . | TRBJ1-1 | TRBV6-1 | TGTGCCAGCAGGAGTGTGGACACTGAAGCTTTCTTT | CASRSVDTEAFF
TRBD1 | . | TRBJ2-1 | TRBV13 | TGTGCCAGCAGCCGGGGACAGGGGAGGAATGAGCAGTTCTTC | CASSRGQGRNEQFF
TRBD1 | . | TRBJ1-2 | TRBV6-5 | TGTGCCAGCAGCCGCTCGACAGGGGCTAGGTATGGCTACACCTTC | CASSRSTGARYGYTF
. | . | TRBJ1-4 | TRBV7-9 | TGTGCCAGCAGACCCGGAGAGGAAAAACTGTTTTTT | CASRPGEEKLFF
. | . | TRBJ2-3 | TRBV5-4 | TGTGCCAGCAGCCGAGGGCGGATTCTCACAGATACGCAGTATTTT | CASSRGRILTDTQYF
TRBD1 | . | TRBJ2-3 | TRBV7-6 | TGTGCCAGCAGTTCAACGGGACAGCGCACAGATACGCAGTATTTT | CASSSTGQRTDTQYF
. | . | TRBJ2-7 | TRBV6-5 | TGTGCCAGCAGTTACTCGGGCAGCTACGAGCAGTACTTC | CASSYSGSYEQYF
TRBD1 | once | TRBJ1-4 | TRBV23-1 | TGCGCCAGCAGCCTTCCCGGGCCGGGACAGGGCTGTATATCTGAAAAACTGTTTTTT | CASSLPGPGQGCISEKLFF
TRBD2 | . | TRBJ2-1 | TRBV29-1 | TGCAGCGTTCGGACTAGCGGGGGCGCAAGCTCCTACAATGAGCAGTTCTTC | CSVRTSGGASSYNEQFF
TRBD1 | . | TRBJ2-5 | TRBV29-1 | TGCAGCGGGGGACAGGCCGGCATACAAGAGACCCAGTACTTC | CSGGQAGIQETQYF
. | . | TRBJ1-2 | TRBV5-1 | TGCGCCAGCAGCTTGGATGCGGGACGGATGTATGGCTACACCTTC | CASSLDAGRMYGYTF
TRBD1 | few | TRBJ2-7 | TRBV25-1 | TGTGCCACAACCGGGACAGGGCCCTACGAGCAGTACTTC | CATTGTGPYEQYF
. | . | TRBJ2-2 | TRBV6-1 | TGTGCCAGCAGTGAAATTAGTCCCGGGGAGCTGTTTTTT | CASSEISPGELFF
. | . | TRBJ2-3 | TRBV6-5 | TGTGCCAGCAGTTCTGGACAGAGATCTAGCACAGATACGCAGTATTTT | CASSSGQRSSTDTQYF
. | . | TRBJ1-2 | TRBV29-1 | TGCAGCGTTGGGCAGGGGTACGGCGATGGCTACACCTTC | CSVGQGYGDGYTF
. | . | TRBJ2-7 | TRBV4-2 | TGTGCCAGCAGCGTCTCAGGGCTACCCTCCTACGAGCAGTACTTC | CASSVSGLPSYEQYF
. | once | TRBJ2-7 | TRBV4-1 | TGCGCCAGCAGCCCTGACAGATACTACGAGCAGTACTTC | CASSPDRYYEQYF
TRBD1 | . | TRBJ2-1 | TRBV5-1 | TGCGCCAGCAGCCGAGGGACAGAGCACATAGGGGAGTTCTTC | CASSRGTEHIGEFF
. | . | TRBJ1-2 | TRBV9 | TGTGCCAGCAGCGCCGACAGTTTCAACTATGGCTACACCTTC | CASSADSFNYGYTF
. | . | TRBJ2-7 | TRBV4-1 | TGCGCCAGCAGCCAGGTGCCTAGCGCCTCAGGCTCCTACGAGCAGTACTTC | CASSQVPSASGSYEQYF
. | once | TRBJ1-6 | TRBV5-1 | TGCGCCAGCAGCTTTTTAGGGGTACGTGATAATTCACCCCTCCACTTT | CASSFLGVRDNSPLHF
. | . | TRBJ1-2 | TRBV2 | TGTGCCAGCAACGGGGGTAAGGACTATGGCTACACCTTC | CASNGGKDYGYTF
TRBD1 | . | TRBJ1-6 | TRBV5-1 | TGCGCCAGCAGCTGGGGACAGACTTTTCCCCATTCACCCCTCCACTTT | CASSWGQTFPHSPLHF
TRBD2 | . | TRBJ2-1 | TRBV7-6 | TGTGCCAGCAGCTTAGCGCCCCTCAGGACTAGCGACTCGAATGAGCAGTTCTTC | CASSLAPLRTSDSNEQFF
. | . | TRBJ1-5 | TRBV7-2 | TGTGCCAGCAGCTTAGTGACAGGCGGTTTCGGGAATCAGCCCCAGCATTTT | CASSLVTGGFGNQPQHF